This is a list of T cell receptor beta chains from one sample in a study of early T cells in non-severe SARS-CoV-2 infection. TCRdb re-called the 5' RACE reads with MiXCR, one entry per CDR3 protein. The repertoire holds about 110,000 distinct CDR3 sequences, with roughly 12% as singletons. Sequencing was performed on whole blood, taken at baseline. These receptors all stem from an adult who was a healthcare worker with PCR-confirmed SARS-CoV-2 infection or an uninfected control (not recorded which). Each CDR3 is given with its conserved first and last residue.

j_call v_call cdr3_aa
TRBJ1-5 TRBV18 CASSRGQGGQPQHF
TRBJ1-5 TRBV5-5 CASSRAGGNQPQHF
TRBJ1-3 TRBV6-6 CASKSPGNTIYF
TRBJ1-4 TRBV15 CATSRDHDEKLFF
TRBJ1-2 TRBV11-2 CASSLGQGYGYTF
TRBJ1-5 TRBV20-1 CSANPGGSNQPQHF
TRBJ1-3 TRBV7-6 CASSTRTGGNTIYF
TRBJ1-1 TRBV18 CASSPPTSMNTEAFF
TRBJ2-7 TRBV27 CASSYRGRALEQYF
TRBJ1-1 TRBV5-1 CASSLAGTGANTEAFF
TRBJ2-1 TRBV19 CASVAGSYNEQFF
TRBJ1-2 TRBV6-1 CASSDPWTTSFYGYTF
TRBJ1-2 TRBV19 CASRDPQSSNYGYTF
TRBJ1-1 TRBV7-3 CASSSDRNTEAFF
TRBJ1-1 TRBV11-2 CASSFLTPNTEAFF
TRBJ2-1 TRBV5-1 CASSLLGGGSYNEQFF
TRBJ1-2 TRBV5-1 CASSPILTGLHGYTF
TRBJ2-6 TRBV7-9 CASSFSSSGANVLTF
TRBJ1-4 TRBV7-3 CASSLPQDVSGKLFF
TRBJ1-1 TRBV5-1 CASSLAIGANTEAFF
TRBJ2-7 TRBV5-4 CASSLGGSSYEQYF
TRBJ2-7 TRBV20-1 CSARDEASGGPSSYEQYF